These 30 T cell receptor beta chains were all obtained from the same sample, sequenced in a study of T cell repertoires in cytomegalovirus infection. TCRdb reanalysed the reads using MiXCR and keeps one entry per CDR3 protein. The sample holds some 350,000 distinct CDR3 sequences, about 29% seen once. Their antigens remain unidentified. Here the sequenced sample was cultured PBMCs, taken from culture after CMV antigen stimulation. The receptor source for this set is a human donor in good health (CMV status not recorded). Some clones in this sample may be carry-over from other donors' samples.

The V gene is TRBV5-3, the J gene TRBJ2-3; D may be TRBD2 (5 bases). TRBV5-3 is treated as an ORF (open reading frame) with a function not yet certain. Trimming cost V 8 bases and J 1 base, with 14 bases left between them. This CDR3 has 14 amino acids. CDR3 sequence: CASSGQRGTDTQYF. CDR3 sequence (DNA): TGTGCCAGCAGCGGTCAACGAGGCACAGATACGCAGTATTTT.

The chain employs TRBV29-1 and TRBJ2-3; no clear D. The CDR3 runs to 12 residues. Germline V CDR1 and CDR2: SQVTM, ANQGSEA. V shed 3 bases and J shed 2 bases, with 6 bases lying between them. The CDR3 DNA is TGCAGCGTTGAGGGGTACACAGATACGCAGTATTTT. Translated, it gives CSVEGYTDTQYF.

This clonotype has just a few counts. The rearrangement joins TRBV10-3 to TRBJ2-6, with D tentatively TRBD1 (6 bases). The CDR3 covers 16 residues. Germline-derived CDR1 and CDR2 are ENHRY and SYGVKD. Trimming took 6 bases from V and 0 from J, leaving 12 bases between them. The DNA of the CDR3 is TGTGCCATCAGCCGGGACATTAACTCTGGGGCCAACGTCCTGACTTTC. Translating it yields CAISRDINSGANVLTF.

This clonotype was seen ten or more times. The V and J genes are TRBV7-2 and TRBJ2-5; a possible D gene is TRBD2 (5 bases). The CDR3 runs to 13 residues. Germline V gives CDR1 SGHTA, CDR2 FQGNSA. Trimming left V 3 bases short and J 5 bases short, with 10 bases between. The CDR3 DNA follows: TGTGCCAGCAGCTTCAGCCGAGGGGAGACCCAGTACTTC. Its protein product is CASSFSRGETQYF.

J is TRBJ2-2 and V is TRBV5-4; D remains ambiguous. The CDR3 covers 14 residues. Trimming took off 1 base at V and 1 base at J, with 5 bases between the two ends. From germline, CDR1 is SGHNT and CDR2 YYREEE (reference sequence). The CDR3 reads CASSLQQNTGELFF. As DNA, the CDR3 is TGTGCCAGCAGCTTGCAACAGAACACCGGGGAGCTGTTTTTT. Supplemented by reference TRBV5-4 and TRBJ2-2, the full variable domain reads ETGVTQSPTHLIKTRGQQVTLRCSSQSGHNTVSWYQQALGQGPQFIFQYYREEENGRGNFPPRFSGLQFPNYSSELNVNALELDDSALYLCASSLQQNTGELFFGEGSRLTVL.

Here the CDR3 DNA reads TGCGCCAGCAGCCAACCGACTAGCGGGGGGGCCCGGACAGATACGCAGTATTTT. Its protein is CASSQPTSGGARTDTQYF. The chain carries TRBV4-1 and TRBJ2-3, with 14 bases lining up with TRBD2. The ends lost 2 bases at V and 3 bases at J; junction bases unmatched: 7. The germline CDR1 and CDR2 sequences are MGHRA and YSYEKL. There are 18 residues in the CDR3.

V is TRBV27 and J is TRBJ2-1, with 12 bases fitting TRBD2. The junction had 14 bases not matched to a gene; V was cut back by 7 bases and J by 7 bases. The V gene's germline CDR1 is MNHEY and CDR2 SMNVEV (reference sequence). This CDR3 region has 17 residues. CDR3 residues: CASNPASGRASGNEQFF. The CDR3 nucleotides are TGTGCCAGCAACCCAGCTAGCGGGAGGGCCTCGGGGAATGAGCAGTTCTTC.

This clonotype was detected a few times. The chain is built from TRBV6-1 and TRBJ2-5; 12 bases fit TRBD2. This CDR3 region has 15 residues. CDR1 and CDR2 from the germline V gene are MNHNS and SASEGT. V shed 6 bases and J 2 bases; nucleotides not matched to a gene: 4. CDR3 protein: CASSGTSGLQETQYF. In nucleotides, the CDR3 is TGTGCCAGCAGCGGGACTAGCGGGCTACAAGAGACCCAGTACTTC.

The J gene is TRBJ1-5, the V gene TRBV12-3 or TRBV12-4; D may be TRBD1 (5 bases). The CDR3 covers 15 residues. The ends were cut back, 6 bases at V and 0 bases at J, with 12 bases in the middle. Here the CDR3 reads CASSPGRSSNQPQHF. The CDR3 DNA reads as TGTGCCAGCAGCCCGGGACGGAGTAGCAATCAGCCCCAGCATTTT.

Judged by abundance, this clonotype is medium-sized. This sequence joins TRBV7-8 and TRBJ1-5; tentatively, D is TRBD1 (6 bases). Trimming left V 2 bases short and J 7 bases short, with 12 bases between. Germline-derived CDR1 and CDR2 are SGHVS and FQNEAQ. The CDR3 sequence is 14 residues long. The CDR3, as DNA: TGTGCCAGCAGCTTACGTGAGGGGGACCAGCCCCAGCATTTT. This sequence encodes CASSLREGDQPQHF.

Concerning this clonotype: Likely a read error: the CDR3 ends without its conserved phenylalanine or tryptophan. The DNA is left out, because the CDR3 cannot be placed on it with certainty; the CDR3 is given as TCRdb lists it. The chain carries TRBV19 and TRBJ1-3; the DNA was not used to check the table's D call, TRBD1. The CDR3 is 11 residues long, counting both termini. Germline CDR1 and CDR2: LNHDA and SQIVND (reference sequence). The CDR3 here is CASSMGHHSGV.

Ten or more counts support this clonotype. The V gene is TRBV10-3, the J gene TRBJ1-6, with TRBD1 identical over 9 bases. CDR1 is ENHRY, CDR2 SYGVKD, per germline. The CDR3 totals 15 residues. V lost 6 bases, J lost 9 bases, and 9 bases stayed unmatched. The CDR3 protein is CAIRENTGGLSPLHF. CDR3 bases: TGTGCCATCAGGGAAAATACAGGGGGCCTTTCACCCCTCCACTTT.

The V gene is TRBV6-6, the J gene TRBJ2-3, with 8 bases lining up with TRBD1. CDR3 length equals 18 residues. V was pared by 1 base and J by 2 bases, with 11 bases of the junction left unmatched. Germline lookup yields CDR1 MNHNY and CDR2 SVGAGI (reference sequence). Here the CDR3 DNA reads TGTGCCAGCAGTTACTTGGGAATTGGACAGGGTGCCACAGATACGCAGTATTTT. Protein sequence: CASSYLGIGQGATDTQYF.

This clonotype was observed a few times. The J gene is TRBJ2-2, the V gene TRBV27, with 13 bases aligning to TRBD2. Germline V CDR1 and CDR2: MNHEY, SMNVEV (reference sequence). V lost 5 bases and J lost 1; bases outside the gene matches: 13. CDR3 size: 20 residues. CDR3: CASSPVRLAGGIRNTGELFF. For the CDR3, the DNA is TGTGCCAGCAGTCCCGTCAGACTAGCGGGAGGAATTAGGAACACCGGGGAGCTGTTTTTT.

This clonotype came up a few times. This chain connects TRBV7-9 to TRBJ1-2; no clear D. Trimming pared 2 bases from V and 2 bases from J, leaving 12 bases between. This CDR3 spans 15 amino acids. Germline-derived CDR1 and CDR2 are SEHNR and FQNEAQ (reference sequence). Here the CDR3 reads CASSLITGFNYGYTF. The CDR3 nucleotides are TGTGCCAGCAGCTTAATCACGGGTTTCAACTATGGCTACACCTTC.

V usage is TRBV19 and J usage is TRBJ2-1; 7 positions match TRBD1. CDR1 LNHDA and CDR2 SQIVND come from the germline V gene (reference sequence). The V and J ends lost 6 bases and 5 bases, in that order; junction bases with no gene match: 10. The length of the CDR3 is 15 residues. CDR3 sequence reads: CASRNHRGSDNEQFF. Here the CDR3 DNA reads TGTGCCAGTAGGAACCACAGGGGATCGGACAATGAGCAGTTCTTC.

In its sample, this clonotype was seen once. This rearrangement joins TRBV6-1 to TRBJ1-1, with D uncertain. Germline assignment: CDR1 MNHNS and CDR2 SASEGT. The CDR3 is made up of 12 amino acids. V gave up 2 bases and J gave up 11 bases, with 12 bases separating them. The DNA for the CDR3 is TGTGCCAGCAGTGAAAAGCAGTCTTGGGCTTTCTTT. Amino acid sequence: CASSEKQSWAFF.

This clonotype was found a few times. The chain joins TRBV19 to TRBJ1-2; TRBD1 aligns across 7 bases. This CDR3 contains 15 residues. Germline CDR1 LNHDA, CDR2 SQIVND (reference sequence). V dropped 6 bases and J dropped 0; count of bases not matched to a gene: 7. This chain's CDR3 is CASREGARPNYGYTF. The CDR3 bases are TGTGCCAGTAGAGAGGGGGCCCGTCCTAACTATGGCTACACCTTC.

The sample holds many counts of this clonotype. The rearrangement uses TRBV7-8 and TRBJ2-7; TRBD2 might be the D (5 bases). The CDR3 is 13 amino acids. In germline, CDR1 is SGHVS, CDR2 FQNEAQ. Trimming shortened V by 0 bases and J by 7 bases, and 10 bases separated the two germline ends. This chain's CDR3 is CASSLATGVEQYF. CDR3 DNA: TGTGCCAGCAGCTTAGCGACCGGGGTGGAGCAGTACTTC.

The chain employs TRBV7-2 and TRBJ2-3; TRBD2 matches 9 bases. Unmatched junction bases numbered 9, after V lost 2 bases and J lost 0 bases. This CDR3 is built from 18 residues. The germline CDR1 and CDR2 sequences are SGHTA and FQGNSA. The CDR3 loop reads CASSLTAGGPLSTDTQYF. The DNA of the CDR3 is TGTGCCAGCAGCTTAACAGCGGGGGGACCTCTTAGCACAGATACGCAGTATTTT.

V usage is TRBV10-3 and J usage is TRBJ1-4; 8 bases agree with TRBD1. Looked up from germline, CDR1 is ENHRY and CDR2 is SYGVKD. This CDR3 has 13 amino acids. After removal of 3 bases from V and 8 bases from J, the junction contained 2 bases not matched to a gene. The CDR3 DNA follows: TGTGCCATCAGTGAAACAGGGGGGGAAAAACTGTTTTTT. Amino acid sequence: CAISETGGEKLFF.

The chain joins TRBV9 to TRBJ1-6; no reliable D call. Per the germline V gene, CDR1 is SGDLS and CDR2 is YYNGEE. This CDR3 is 11 amino acids long. The germline V and J ends were trimmed by 3 bases and 7 bases, with 2 bases remaining between them. In DNA, the CDR3 is TGTGCCAGCAGCGGGAATTCACCCCTCCACTTT. Amino acids: CASSGNSPLHF.

The chain employs TRBV5-4 and TRBJ1-5; 7 nucleotides align to TRBD1. This CDR3 has 15 residues. CDR1 is SGHNT, CDR2 YYREEE, per germline (reference sequence). J lost 3 bases, V lost 4 bases, and 7 bases had no gene match. Here the CDR3 DNA reads TGTGCCAGCAGCGTAACAGGGGAGGCCAATCAGCCCCAGCATTTT. This gives the protein CASSVTGEANQPQHF. Full variable domain (missing parts from reference TRBV5-4 and TRBJ1-5): ETGVTQSPTHLIKTRGQQVTLRCSSQSGHNTVSWYQQALGQGPQFIFQYYREEENGRGNFPPRFSGLQFPNYSSELNVNALELDDSALYLCASSVTGEANQPQHFGDGTRLSIL.

The gene calls are TRBV10-3 and TRBJ2-1, with 7 bases that match TRBD2. Germline-derived CDR1 and CDR2 are ENHRY and SYGVKD. CDR3 length equals 17 residues. The junction had 7 bases not matched to a gene; V was cut back by 2 bases and J by 0 bases. The CDR3 loop reads CAISERTSASSYNEQFF. In nucleotides, the CDR3 is TGTGCCATCAGTGAGCGTACTAGCGCTAGCTCCTACAATGAGCAGTTCTTC.

The chain couples TRBV19 to TRBJ2-4, with D unresolved. Germline V CDR1 and CDR2: LNHDA, SQIVND (reference sequence). Between the trimmed V and J ends, which lost 4 bases and 0 bases, there was a span of 22 bases. This CDR3 contains 19 residues. The CDR3, as DNA: TGTGCCAGTAGTACCGCAGTGCTGGGCAGAACCTTAGCCAAAAACATTCAGTACTTC. Protein: CASSTAVLGRTLAKNIQYF.

This clonotype was observed a few times. This chain uses TRBV12-3 or TRBV12-4 with TRBJ1-1; 7 bases map to TRBD1. Trimming cost V 0 bases and J 5 bases; bases outside gene matches: 9. The CDR3 extends over 16 amino acids. The CDR3 protein is CASSLALRQGRTEAFF. DNA for the CDR3: TGTGCCAGCAGTTTAGCCTTAAGACAGGGTAGGACTGAAGCTTTCTTT.

This clonotype turned up a few times. CDR3 bases: TGTGCCAGCAGTGGAAGTAGGGCAGAGAATCAGCCCCAGCATTTT. Residues: CASSGSRAENQPQHF. The chain links TRBV2 to TRBJ1-5, with D unresolved. There are 15 residues in the CDR3. V lost 4 bases and J 4 bases, leaving 14 bases between the germline ends. CDR1 is SNHLY, CDR2 FYNNEI, per germline.

This chain uses TRBV19 with TRBJ2-1, with 12 nucleotides matching TRBD2. V shed 0 bases, J shed 7 bases, and the junction held 4 bases outside the gene matches. The CDR3 sequence is 16 residues long. The germline V gene has CDR1 LNHDA and CDR2 SQIVND (reference sequence). As DNA, the CDR3 is TGTGCCAGTAGTATAGATCGTCTAGCGGGGGGGAATGAGCAGTTCTTC. This codes for CASSIDRLAGGNEQFF.

The chain recombines TRBV27 with TRBJ2-4, with 9 nucleotides matching TRBD1. This CDR3 spans 21 amino acids. J lost 0 bases, V lost 3 bases, and 18 bases had no gene match. Germline V gives CDR1 MNHEY, CDR2 SMNVEV (reference sequence). CDR3 in amino acids: CASSFRGTGLWGLLAKNIQYF. The CDR3 DNA sequence: TGTGCCAGCAGTTTCCGAGGGACAGGGCTTTGGGGTCTACTAGCCAAAAACATTCAGTACTTC.

The chain joins TRBV7-4 to TRBJ2-3; 9 bases map to TRBD2. V gave up 8 bases and J gave up 6 bases; unmatched junction bases: 12. The V gene's germline CDR1 is SGHVT and CDR2 SQSDAQ. The CDR3 runs 15 residues. Here the CDR3 DNA reads TGTGCCAGCGACATTTTGGCGGGGGGGTATGATACGCAGTATTTT. Protein: CASDILAGGYDTQYF.